This T cell receptor beta chain came from a study of shared clonotypes between healthy human individuals. Background on the study: Donors had three CD4 naive, three CD4 memory, two CD8 naive and one CD8 memory plate apiece.

Study-level points and caveats: Generation probabilities of non-shared clonotypes were lower (relative to those shared by all four donors). Estimated richness values were generally larger in naive subsets than in memory subsets.

Naive CD4+ cells were CD45RA-selected; the remaining cells were memory. Concerning this clone itself: Its antigen remains unidentified.

Profiled with immunoSEQ multiplex PCR; TCRdb holds only in-frame clones, not every one. The table includes over a million clones, 75% to 85% detected once. Germline CDR1 is GTSNPN and CDR2 is SVGIG (reference sequence). The CDR3 consists of 12 residues. Losses at the gene ends were 8 bases for V and 3 bases for J; bases not matched to a gene: 3. The rearrangement uses TRBV30 and TRBJ2-1, with 8 bases aligning to TRBD1. Sequencing was done on a sample of memory CD4+ T cells from PBMCs. Subset specified: CD45RA-negative fraction. The sequence was collected from a man younger than 30 in good health. Some clones in this sample may be carry-over from other donors' samples. The CDR3: CAGTGGYNEQFF. The CDR3 DNA sequence: TGTGCCGGCACAGGGGGCTACAATGAGCAGTTCTTC.